This TCR beta chain was obtained from a study of blood T cell repertoires in COVID-19 (dated by TCRdb to between 2020 and 2021). As for the study more broadly: Samples from collaborators originated in the United States, Italy and Spain and spanned both the acute and convalescent phases of COVID-19. The prospective study material was composed of cDNA or gDNA derived from T cells, B-cell-depleted T cells, or PBMCs. Subjects who had been exposed to COVID-19, were actively infected with it, or had recovered from it provided the deeply sampled blood TCRbeta repertoires that made up the dataset. The repertoires were made available in a free public database intended to serve as a resource for research on the immune response to SARS-CoV-2. Samples were obtained from the ongoing ImmuneRACE study (first 160 participants) and from 950 to 1,500 subjects provided by 6 global collaborators. Sample metadata almost always included a de-identified subject ID, COVID-19 status, age in years and sex. Where available, HLA class I and class II types were obtained from metadata supplied by the sample provider rather than from assay-based typing. Results and caveats for the whole study, not just this receptor: How much clinical and demographic metadata was included differed by source and by participant, and the metadata was provided uncurated.

V ends up 5 bases short and J 1 base short, with an unmatched junction base count of 5. From the cysteine up to the phenylalanine, the CDR3 has a length of 15 residues. Only the CDR3 region is kept as DNA, spanning 45 bases read in frame from base 1. The germline V gene encodes CDR1 SGHTA and CDR2 FQGNSA. Each collaborating institution followed its own protocols to collect whole blood in K2EDTA tubes. Collaborator samples were shipped for TCRbeta analysis as frozen whole blood, isolated PBMCs, or DNA extracted from either sample type. Turning to this clone: The target of this receptor is not known. No clone much larger than this one lies a single base away; base qualities are absent.

TCRbeta CDR3 regions were amplified from genomic DNA using the immunoSEQ Assay, a bias-controlled multiplex PCR. Processing in the source paper ran as follows. Within the assay, amplification of reference gene primers was used to estimate how many nucleated cells each sample contained. To quantify the absolute abundance of each unique TCRbeta CDR3 rearrangement, sequence reads were collapsed and filtered. For each sample, productive Simpson clonality was calculated by taking the square root of Simpson's diversity index across productive rearrangements. The immuneACCESS repertoire file appears here via TCRdb, limited to in-frame rearrangements. These files lack a portion of the clones; in checked studies, under half of the deficit traces to unresolved V genes, and the cause of the others is not known. The DNA gave D and trimming, while V, J and clone size come from that table. For this sample the table gives about 180,000 clones, of which 70% to 90% were detected only once. The ten largest make up roughly 4.2% of the sample.

The chain uses TRBV7-2 and TRBJ2-1, with TRBD2 matching 7 junction bases. This TCR derives from a woman in her twenties or thirties with acute or convalescent COVID-19. Specimen: peripheral blood. The DNA sequence reads TGTGCCAGCAGCCGCTCCGGGGGGTCCTACAATGAGCAGTTCTTC. Its amino acids are CASSRSGGSYNEQFF. Reference TRBV7-2 and TRBJ2-1 proteins supply the regions before and after the CDR3; the full variable domain is: GAGVSQSPSNKVTEKGKDVELRCDPISGHTALYWYRQSLGQGLEFLIYFQGNSAPDKSGLPSDRFSAERTGGSVSTLTIQRTQQEDSAVYLCASSRSGGSYNEQFFGPGTRLTVL.